Reported below is one T cell receptor beta chain. Its antigen is as yet unknown. The germline gene is not matched at one end of the junction; a read error may be the cause. The read stops 3 residues short of the end of the CDR3; the missing end is completed from the germline J gene. Germline V gene sequence: CDR1 SEHNR, CDR2 FQNEAQ (reference sequence). The CDR3 loop spans 12 amino acids. This sample is drawn from a study of T cells in women clearing cervical HPV infection. Produced via immunoSEQ multiplex PCR; TCRdb's table is partial and in-frame only. The sample has roughly 40,000 clones. Study results and limitations: CIN3+ cases had significantly higher TCR repertoire richness than controls, but evenness did not differ. TRBV6-7 relative abundance averaged 0.11% in cases and more than 0.15% in controls.

This sequence was found in a woman aged 18 to 69 with a cervical HPV16 infection that either progressed to CIN3+ or cleared (not recorded which). Specimen: blood buffy coat. The rearrangement uses TRBV7-9 and TRBJ2-7; tentatively, D is TRBD1 (5 bases). The CDR3 here is CSSSRTTDEQYF. CDR3 DNA (partial): TGTTCCAGCAGCCGAACGACAGACGAG.